This T cell receptor beta chain is drawn from a study of cytomegalovirus exposure and HLA in healthy donors (dated by TCRdb to the late 2010s). Regarding the research as a whole: In an earlier analysis of 587 of the donors, 250 to 350 Gb of sequence data and 90 million to 120 million unique TCR beta sequences from about 190 million T cells were reported. Approximately 310 gigabases of sequencing data and tens of millions of unique TCR sequences were included in an early release covering about 620 HLA-typed donors. Of the 398 genotyped donors, about 84% fell in the genetic ancestry cluster associated with self-reported Caucasian donors. The study aimed to test whether cataloging public T cell receptors could reveal signatures of past pathogen exposure. The study used immunosequencing to profile the T cell repertoires of under 700 subjects and linked those repertoires to cytomegalovirus serostatus. A separate validation cohort of some 130 different subjects was used in addition to the 666-subject first cohort. High-throughput TCR immunosequencing, statistical association of individual TCRs with disease status, and machine learning were combined to predict cytomegalovirus infection status. A later analysis re-analyzed previously published TCR beta repertoires from 550 to 700 donors and added high-resolution HLA genotyping to study TCR occurrence patterns. In the later analysis, no new phenotypic data were used to find candidate immune exposures; instead, reliance was placed on TCR beta sequences and their occurrence across donors. An earlier analysis of approximately 500 of the donors applied high-throughput TCR beta sequencing to assess whether each TCR beta V gene segment acted as functional or pseudogenic. Donor age, sex, ethnicity and CMV serostatus were collected together with the repertoire data. A later genetic analysis took genome-wide SNP genotypes for about 55% of the roughly 700 donors and used that subset as a discovery cohort. All discovery cohort repertoires had been generated on a single sequencing platform. Class I and class II HLA loci were covered by the typing at four-digit resolution. The number of typed donors differed by locus: about 620-630 for A, B, C, DRB1 and DQB1; some 540 for DQA1; 600 to 610 for DPA1; and about 450 for DPB1. Four to six DR-DQ haplotypes were handled as single units for association and clustering because linkage in the cohort was strong. Among about 400 genotyped donors of the cohort, an average of roughly 230,000 unique TCR beta nucleotide sequences was sequenced per donor, of which about 18% were non-productive.

In total, approximately 700 healthy bone marrow donors made up the cohort. Cohort members were all nominally healthy when sampled, although unrecorded immune exposures were likely present. The donor tested CMV seronegative and was one of the 352 seronegative cohort members. Each donor provided a peripheral blood sample, and peripheral blood mononuclear cells were used for TCR beta sequencing. Genomic DNA was extracted from the blood cell samples with the Qiagen DNeasy Blood Extraction Kit. What the work shows at the level of the full study, not this receptor alone: A further reported finding was that TCR beta sequences accurately predicted the HLA-A and HLA-B alleles for most subjects in the first cohort. The authors suggested that the approach could potentially be generalized to other disease states and immunological phenotypes. The 87-base-pair reads could not distinguish some IMGT-functional V segments, including TRBV6-2 and TRBV6-3, so those segments were excluded. A group of highly shared sequence variants was considered likely to be a technical artifact of the sequencing pipeline. The classifier was reported to diagnose cytomegalovirus status with high specificity and sensitivity in both the original cohort and the validation cohort. The study listed 164 TCR beta chains as associated with cytomegalovirus. Roughly uniform sequencing depth across donors was assumed in presence/absence analyses, although this assumption may not hold. In a later analysis, HLA-associated TCR beta chains showed more clonal expansion and lower generation probabilities than non-associated chains that were equally common. A later analysis reported that several top co-occurrence clusters appeared linked to parvovirus B19, influenza, CMV and Epstein-Barr virus. Correlated functional status among segregating V segments might be attributable to linkage disequilibrium, but an unknown experimental factor could not be ruled out. Because counts were too low, more than 15 rarely observed V segments, including chromosome 9 orphons, were left out of the earlier analysis of several hundred of the donors. This cohort had only TCR beta chains sequenced, and the lack of alpha or paired-chain data limited which features could be detected. An earlier analysis of approximately 570 of the donors showed that most TCR beta V segments appeared in productive rearrangements either about 87% or about 30% of the time, which broadly matched IMGT annotations. A later analysis found that TCR association rates varied across HLA loci, with DRB1 alleles showing the most associated TCRs and HLA-C alleles the fewest. V-gene and J-gene trimming of TCR beta chains was associated with a missense DCLRE1C variant in a later genetic analysis, and the association was replicated in an independent cohort. The only immune exposure information available for the cohort was CMV serostatus. In a later genetic analysis, fewer N-insertions in productive TCRs were reported among donors in an Asian-associated ancestry cluster than the approximately 670-donor mean. A few of the identified cytomegalovirus-associated TCR beta chains were confirmed in vitro to be specific for cytomegalovirus antigens. According to a later analysis, most CMV-associated TCR beta chains appeared to be HLA-restricted, and the HLA associations seemed to be driven largely by CMV exposure. Assigning TCR associations to individual alleles was difficult when HLA alleles, especially DR and DQ, strongly co-occurred. A later analysis associated 15,000 to 20,000 TCR beta sequences with specific HLA alleles at a false discovery rate of 0.05. Because HLA typing was unavailable for some donors at each locus, only the typed subset was used in association tests. Most TCR sequences were observed very rarely across donors, whereas some public TCRs were present in many individuals.

The library was produced with the immunoSEQ multiplex PCR assay. The multiplex PCR relied on a mix of 60 forward primers for TCR Vbeta segments and 13 reverse primers for TCR Jbeta segments. The CDR3 region of rearranged TCR beta genes was amplified from genomic DNA with a multiplex PCR assay. On the Illumina HiSeq System, the amplified TCR beta libraries were sequenced as 87-base-pair reads. Per the original workflow: A later analysis tallied 70 million to 100 million unique TCR beta chains across the 640 or so repertoires, and about 10 million of those chains were shared by two or more donors. To remove PCR and sequencing errors, raw reads were error-corrected and collapsed into unique sequences using a nearest-neighbor algorithm that merged closely related sequences. Alignment of CDR3 sequences to IMGT reference sequences was used to assign V, D and J gene segments. For a sequence to be retained, a match of at least six nucleotides was required to both a V gene segment and a J gene segment. Rearrangements were classified as productive when the CDR3 lacked stop codons and remained in frame with V and J, and all other rearrangements were classified as non-productive. CDR3 was defined according to IMGT convention as the region running from the second conserved V-encoded cysteine to the conserved J-encoded phenylalanine. In an earlier analysis of approximately 590 of the donors, sequences lacking an unambiguous match to a single V gene segment were excluded. An earlier analysis of just under 600 of the donors called V segments functional above 56.7% productive rearrangements and segregating when the between-donor standard deviation exceeded 5%. To diagnose cytomegalovirus status from the catalog of TCR beta chain sequences, a statistical classification framework was built. V and J gene assignment, in a later analysis, came from comparing TCR nucleotide sequences with IMGT/GENE-DB human TR gene sequences. Using the TCRdist pipeline, a later analysis assigned CDR3 sequences along with most-parsimonious VDJ recombination scenarios. In a later analysis, each TCR beta chain was defined by its CDR3 amino acid sequence together with its V-gene family, and reads without a unique V-gene family were excluded. In a later analysis, some 600 highly shared, low-generation-probability nucleotide sequences were removed to address suspected cross-contamination and a sequencing artifact. For each public chain, a later analysis derived a clonal expansion index from normalized ranks of inferred template counts within each repertoire. In a later analysis, generation probabilities were computed with a VDJ recombination model fitted to out-of-frame rearrangements, and the resulting probabilities were checked against IGoR. In a later analysis, TCR-TCR, TCR-HLA and TCR-CMV co-occurrence was scored with hypergeometric tests, and a repertoire-size bias correction was applied to TCR pairs. False discovery rates were estimated in a later analysis by permuting HLA or CMV assignments 20 times. In a later analysis, co-occurring TCRs were grouped using DBSCAN, and TCRdist sequence similarity was added for clustering within HLA-allele-positive subsets. For co-occurrence clustering, repertoires with fewer than 30,000 or more than 120,000 public chains were excluded, along with four or five repertoires with anomalous nucleotide sharing. TCRdb mirrors the immuneACCESS table, restricted to in-frame sequences. Some clones are absent from its copies; in checked studies, under half trace to an unresolved V gene, and the reason for the others is unknown. V, J and clone size were drawn from that table, and D and trimming were deduced from the DNA. The sample yields about 110,000 clones; roughly four fifths were counted once. Of the sample, about 1.5% is held by the ten largest clones.

Details on this clone: This receptor's antigen is unknown. Base qualities are missing; no much larger clone stands one base away.

CDR1 MRHNA and CDR2 SNTAGT are derived from the germline V gene. The CDR3, cysteine through phenylalanine, is 16 amino acids long. The DNA shown is the 48-base CDR3, in frame from base 1. Compared with germline, V lacks 0 bases and J lacks 0 bases; bases without a gene match: 3. The sequence was collected from a man aged 45-60 years in good health and CMV-seronegative. Sequencing input: PBMCs. The chain joins TRBV6-4 to TRBJ2-3, with 7 junctional bases fitting TRBD1. The nucleotide sequence is TGTGCCAGCAGTGACTCCCCGGGACAGAGCACAGATACGCAGTATTTT. This is translated as CASSDSPGQSTDTQYF.